This T cell receptor (beta chain) emerged from a study of T cells in Graves' hyperthyroidism and ophthalmopathy. This clonotype has ten or more counts. Its antigen is currently unknown. Study-level results: Researchers report that a 13 V-J model separated ophthalmopathy from stable hyperthyroidism. In the blood, most expanded thyroid clonotypes above 0.001 appeared as well.

The CDR3 is 15 amino acids. The J segment lost 4 bases and the V segment lost 3 bases, leaving 6 bases of the junction unmatched. CDR1 is MDHEN, CDR2 SYDVKM, per germline. Patients with ophthalmopathy all had a Clinical Activity Score of at least 3, a NOSPECS grade of at least 4 and duration under 3 months. Diagnostic decisions used clinical symptoms, serum thyroxine and TRAb, thyroid ultrasound and orbital computed tomography. RNA transcripts were the template for amplifying TCR beta CDR3 regions. In the first-round RT-PCR of the TCR CDR3, the HTBI primer set was used. MiXCR, applied by TCRdb to the multiplex PCR reads, yields one record per CDR3 protein. The profile covers hundreds of thousands of distinct CDR3 sequences, with roughly 14% appearing a single time and about 4% taken by the ten largest.

The receptor was derived from a woman in her forties with Graves' ophthalmopathy. The sequenced material came from blood. V and J are TRBV28 and TRBJ1-1; 9 bases are a match to TRBD1. CDR3 sequence (DNA): TGTGCCAGCAGTTTGCCGGGACAGGGAGGCACTGAAGCTTTCTTT. Residues: CASSLPGQGGTEAFF.